This T cell receptor beta chain was identified in a study of cytomegalovirus exposure and HLA in healthy donors. In the PCR, 60 Vbeta and 13 Jbeta primers were used. The method was immunoSEQ multiplex PCR; TCRdb's version includes in-frame clones alone and lacks a portion of them. The sample lists fewer than 200,000 clones, around four fifths occurring once. Germline loops: CDR1 SGHTS, CDR2 YDEGEE. Trimming cost V 2 bases and J 4 bases, with 7 bases left between them. The CDR3 has 13 residues. The sequence came from a man aged 40-50 years in good health and CMV-seropositive. The chain has TRBV5-8 and TRBJ1-5, with D possibly TRBD1 on 6 matching bases. The sequencing sample was made of PBMCs. CDR3 DNA: TGTGCCAGCAGCTTTCAGGGGAATCAGCCCCAGCATTTT. It codes for CASSFQGNQPQHF.